This TCR beta chain was recorded in a study of T cell responses to AZD1222 COVID-19 vaccine. Study conclusions and caveats: Across spike, vaccine-associated CD4 TCRs were found, dominant at 160-218 and 743-854. Clonal diversity was possibly underestimated, and the donors were mostly white British, with more females.

This clone has only one observation. The antigen is undetermined. Some second doses came at about 4 weeks and others at about 12 weeks; these were pooled. The CDR3 loop spans 13 amino acids. V shed 5 bases and J shed 4 bases, with 9 bases lying between them. Profiling relied on immunoSEQ multiplex PCR, and the TCRdb table lists in-frame clones only, not all of them. Here the sample spans under 150,000 clones, around 94% being singletons. Sequencing was performed on peripheral blood, taken 28 days after the second AZD1222 dose. This sequence was found in an adult who received the AZD1222 COVID-19 vaccine. V gene TRBV12-3 or TRBV12-4 combines with J gene TRBJ2-1; D is unresolved. The CDR3 nucleotides read TGTGCCAGCAGTAAAACAGTTTACAATGAGCAGTTCTTC. Amino acids: CASSKTVYNEQFF.